The rows below give T cell receptor beta chains drawn from one sample of a study of T-cell reconstitution after alpha-beta-depleted transplantation in children. TCRdb fed the PCR reads into MiXCR, producing one record per CDR3 protein. Of roughly 200,000 distinct CDR3 sequences in the sample, 7.5% to 9.5% are singletons; the top ten hold about 40%. The sample in question was PBMCs, mostly from graft donor cells, obtained 360 days after TCRalphabeta/CD19-depleted stem cell transplant. Receptor source: a male patient aged 2 to 9 who had a stem cell transplant for acute myeloid leukemia, so the T cells may come from the graft donor. The CDR3 runs from the conserved cysteine through the conserved F or W. D genes are given only for firm matches. Only part of the rows carry a size: once, few, many, or a class if the clone is expanded.

j_gene | abundance | v_gene | d_gene | CDR3aa | CDR3nt
TRBJ2-2 | - | TRBV6-2/TRBV6-3 | - | CASSYRGSSNTGELFF | TGTGCCAGCAGCTATAGGGGGTCGTCGAACACCGGGGAGCTGTTTTTT
TRBJ1-1 | - | TRBV7-3 | - | CASSTLGSTEAFF | TGTGCCAGCAGCACGTTGGGGAGCACTGAAGCTTTCTTT
TRBJ2-7 | many | TRBV20-1 | TRBD1 | CSAPRTGEVSYEQYF | TGCAGTGCCCCCCGGACAGGGGAAGTTTCCTACGAGCAGTACTTC
TRBJ1-2 | - | TRBV25-1 | - | CASSAGGYGYTF | TGTGCCAGCAGTGCGGGAGGCTATGGCTACACCTTC
TRBJ1-1 | - | TRBV20-1 | - | CSARDRGGPNTEAFF | TGCAGTGCTAGAGACAGGGGAGGCCCGAACACTGAAGCTTTCTTT
TRBJ2-5 | few | TRBV7-8 | - | CASSLYGREETQYF | TGTGCCAGCAGCTTATACGGACGCGAAGAGACCCAGTACTTC
TRBJ2-1 | - | TRBV3-1 | - | CASSQFGNGGWDEQFF | TGTGCCAGCAGCCAATTCGGAAACGGGGGCTGGGATGAGCAGTTCTTC
TRBJ2-2 | many | TRBV6-5 | TRBD1 | CASSYSSRQGAGTGELFF | TGTGCCAGCAGTTACTCGAGTCGACAGGGGGCAGGCACCGGGGAGCTGTTTTTT
TRBJ2-1 | many | TRBV6-2/TRBV6-3 | - | CASTTGFPYNEQFF | TGTGCCAGCACCACAGGGTTCCCTTACAATGAGCAGTTCTTC
TRBJ1-5 | few | TRBV5-5 | - | CASSLRQGSNQPQHF | TGTGCCAGCAGCTTGCGCCAGGGCTCCAATCAGCCCCAGCATTTT
TRBJ1-2 | - | TRBV12-3/TRBV12-4 | - | CASSLEADSLTRYGYTF | TGTGCCAGCAGTTTAGAAGCCGACAGCCTCACGAGGTATGGCTACACCTTC
TRBJ2-5 | - | TRBV18 | TRBD1 | CASSPPTGQGALETQYF | TGTGCCAGCTCACCACCTACGGGACAGGGGGCATTGGAGACCCAGTACTTC
TRBJ1-1 | few | TRBV7-3 | - | CASSFGPWENTEAFF | TGTGCCAGCAGCTTCGGACCCTGGGAGAACACTGAAGCTTTCTTT
TRBJ2-5 | many | TRBV7-7 | - | CASSPDRETQYF | TGTGCTAGCAGCCCAGACAGAGAGACCCAGTACTTC
TRBJ2-3 | many | TRBV5-1 | - | CASSLADPDTQYF | TGCGCCAGCAGCTTGGCGGACCCAGATACGCAGTATTTT
TRBJ1-3 | many | TRBV5-1 | - | CASSLTVSGNTIYF | TGCGCCAGCAGCTTGACGGTCTCCGGAAACACCATATATTTT
TRBJ2-1 | many | TRBV5-5 | - | CASSFRRGGDHEQFF | TGTGCCAGCAGCTTCCGGCGGGGTGGGGACCATGAGCAGTTCTTC
TRBJ2-1 | few | TRBV11-2 | - | CASSLEIAANNEQFF | TGTGCCAGCAGCTTAGAAATAGCTGCTAACAATGAGCAGTTCTTC
TRBJ1-2 | - | TRBV12-5 | - | CASGPRKLPGALPSYGYTF | TGTGCTAGTGGTCCCCGTAAACTCCCGGGGGCCCTCCCCTCCTATGGCTACACCTTC
TRBJ2-1 | - | TRBV29-1 | - | CSVVRDNEQFF | TGCAGCGTTGTCAGGGACAATGAGCAGTTCTTC